This TCR beta chain was captured by sequencing in a study of T-cell reconstitution after alpha-beta-depleted transplantation in children. The TCRbeta library was prepared with unique molecular identifiers. One entry per CDR3 protein results from TCRdb running MiXCR on the PCR reads. The data show 700,000 to 950,000 distinct CDR3 sequences, approximately 15% seen once. This clonotype was counted between two and nine times. Its specificity is unknown. Overall study results and limits: Two months or so post-transplant, alpha-beta T cells reportedly derived from several hundred expanded graft clones. At the one-year point after transplant, T-cell counts and TCRbeta diversity were found to come mostly from T cells that had been newly produced. Surviving recipient T cells and thymic progenitors accounted for the high day-60 TCRbeta diversity observed in some patients.

The clonotype was recovered from a male patient between 5 and 17 years old who had a stem cell transplant for acute lymphoblastic leukemia, so the T cells may come from the graft donor. The sample consisted of PBMCs, mostly from graft donor cells, taken 360 days after TCRalphabeta/CD19-depleted stem cell transplant.

CDR3 sequence: CSAPGGLADRYEQYF. The CDR3 DNA reads as TGCAGTGCTCCCGGGGGACTAGCGGACCGCTACGAGCAGTACTTC. V is TRBV20-1 and J is TRBJ2-7; 11 positions match TRBD2. V lost 5 bases and J lost 3; bases outside the gene matches: 9. The CDR3 sequence is 15 residues long. CDR1 and CDR2 from the germline V gene are DFQATT and SNEGSKA (reference sequence).